This TCR beta chain was sequenced in a study of T cells in localized non-small cell lung cancer. Study results and caveats: Uninvolved adjacent lung had higher T cell clonality than tumor and all other tissues. Out of the top 100 tumor clones, a median roughly 50 were seen in adjacent lung.

The germline gives CDR1 SGHTA, CDR2 FQGTGA. With 5 bases removed from V and 2 bases from J, the gap between germline ends came to 18 bases. This CDR3 has 16 residues. Using immunoSEQ multiplex PCR, the repertoire was profiled, and TCRdb retains in-frame clones only, with some absent. The table lists just over 15,000 clones, more than 70% of them singletons. Notes on this clone: Its antigen remains unidentified.

This receptor was obtained from a male donor at least 60 years old with stage II lung adenocarcinoma. The sample in question was peripheral blood mononuclear cells, obtained before any cancer treatment. The V call is TRBV7-3, the J call TRBJ1-2; no reliable D call. As DNA, the CDR3 is TGTGCCAGCAGCCTACTGCCGGCTCCCCTCAACTATGGCTACACCTTC. Protein sequence: CASSLLPAPLNYGYTF.